This TCR beta chain was recorded in a study of T cells expressing NK-cell markers. Whole-study context: Sorted CD3+CD56-NKG2C+, CD3+CD56+NKG2C+ and CD3+CD56+NKG2C- T cells supplied the TCR beta repertoires. Most of the eight sequenced donors were classified as HCMV-seropositive, and one was classified as seronegative. General study results and limits: The study did not resolve the HCMV specificity of expanded NKG2C+ T cell clones.

5'RACE template switching with UMIs generated TCR beta cDNA. TCRdb reprocessed the 5' RACE reads and stores each CDR3 protein as one record, lacking DNA. The sample holds 400,000 to 500,000 distinct CDR3 sequences. About this clonotype itself: Its cognate antigen is unknown.

The CDR3 is 17 amino acids. Germline V gene data show CDR1 as MDHEN and CDR2 as SYDVKM. The chain joins TRBV28 to TRBJ1-2; lacking DNA, the TRBD1 call made by TCRdb goes unchecked. The receptor's source is a woman between 18 and 70 years old in good health. Sequencing used blood T cells: a sorted CD56 or NKG2C T cell subset, CD4+ or CD8+ T cells, or bulk PBMC T cells (not recorded which). CDR3 sequence reads: CASSGATYRGRFYGYTF.